This T cell receptor beta chain was sequenced for a study of T cell responses to AZD1222 COVID-19 vaccine. Germline V gene lookup returns CDR1 MDHEN and CDR2 SYDVKM. The CDR3 contains 14 residues. The V and J ends lost 8 bases and 8 bases respectively, with 18 bases between them. On this clone itself: Its antigen is as yet unknown.

Produced via immunoSEQ multiplex PCR; TCRdb's table is partial and in-frame only. The table shows 100,000 or so clones, with about 86% occurring only once. Study findings and constraints: Sampling captured repertoires only after the peak T cell response. Donor demographics were predominantly white British with a female majority; clonal diversity may be underestimated. Recipients of AZD1222 seropositive at baseline numbered only 6 or 7.

The rearrangement links TRBV28 to TRBJ2-2, with D tentatively TRBD1 or TRBD2 (6 bases each). Source: peripheral blood, taken on day 0 of AZD1222 vaccination. This sequence was found in an adult in good health. CDR3 residues: CASFGGGIVGELFF. In DNA, the CDR3 is TGTGCCAGCTTTGGAGGGGGAATTGTGGGGGAGCTGTTTTTT. Drawing the rest from reference TRBV28 and TRBJ2-2, the complete variable domain is DVKVTQSSRYLVKRTGEKVFLECVQDMDHENMFWYRQDPGLGLRLIYFSYDVKMKEKGDIPEGYSVSREKKERFSLILESASTNQTSMYLCASFGGGIVGELFFGEGSRLTVL.